The sample holds a few counts of the clone carrying this TCR beta chain. The entry originates in a study of blood T cell repertoires in COVID-19. Across the study: Both acute and convalescent COVID-19 samples were obtained from the United States, Italy and Spain. Sample material is recorded as cDNA or gDNA derived from T cells, B-cell-depleted T cells, or PBMCs.

Authors' data handling: Amplification of reference gene primers provided the estimated nucleated cell counts. Profiled with immunoSEQ multiplex PCR; TCRdb holds only in-frame clones, not every one. The DNA gave D and trimming, while V, J and clone size come from that table. The data show 65,000 to 85,000 clones, more than 75% seen once. The CDR3 runs to 11 residues. Trimming stripped 4 bases from V and 7 bases from J, with 7 bases between. Germline loops: CDR1 SGHAT, CDR2 FQNNGV. V is TRBV11-2 and J is TRBJ2-5, with D possibly matching TRBD2 (5 bases). The receptor comes from a human donor in a cohort sampled during active COVID-19. Sequencing was performed on peripheral blood. CDR3 loop: CASSSSRTQYF. The CDR3 DNA reads TGTGCCAGCAGCTCTAGCAGGACCCAGTACTTC.